The entry below describes one T cell receptor (beta chain). What it recognizes is unknown. With 60 Vbeta and 13 Jbeta primers, the PCR was carried out. The table came from immunoSEQ multiplex PCR; TCRdb's copy has only in-frame clones and leaves some out. The sample gives about 67,000 clones, around 80% of which show up once; around 2.9% is in the top ten. The entry originates in a study of cytomegalovirus exposure and HLA in healthy donors. Study details: A data release that came early held 80 million to 95 million unique TCRs from HLA-typed donors.

Overall study results and limits: Using a false discovery rate of 0.05, a later analysis showed that 16,951 TCR beta sequences were associated with HLA alleles. Later analysis placed DRB1 highest and HLA-C lowest in TCR association rates, which differed by HLA locus. Reported results showed that the classifier diagnosed cytomegalovirus status with high specificity and sensitivity.

V was trimmed by 3 bases and J by 2 bases, leaving 15 bases between them. CDR3 size: 15 residues. The germline V gene encodes CDR1 SGHRS and CDR2 YFSETQ. The source of this sequence is a woman in her thirties in good health and CMV-seronegative. Sequenced: PBMCs. The chain is built from TRBV5-1 and TRBJ2-7, with D tentatively TRBD1 (6 bases). CDR3 protein: CASSSGTKLPYEQYF. CDR3 DNA: TGCGCCAGCAGCTCCGGGACAAAACTTCCCTACGAGCAGTACTTC.